The rows below give T cell receptor beta chains drawn from one sample of a study of T-cell reconstitution after alpha-beta-depleted transplantation in children. TCRdb reprocessed the PCR reads via MiXCR and lists one record per CDR3 protein. The table lists about 900,000 distinct CDR3 sequences, around 30% of them singletons, with approximately 30% in the top ten. This sample comprised PBMCs, mostly from graft donor cells, obtained 360 days after TCRalphabeta/CD19-depleted stem cell transplant. Receptors originate from a boy less than two years old who had a stem cell transplant for SCID, so the T cells may come from the graft donor. The CDR3 runs from the conserved cysteine through the conserved F or W. The D gene is left open where the match is weak. Clone size is not always given. Where it is, it says once, few, many or a class for expanded clones.

clone size: few; V gene: TRBV30; D gene: -; J gene: TRBJ2-5; CDR3 DNA: TGTGCCTGGAGGGAATCAGGGGAGGGGATACAAGAGACCCAGTACTTC; CDR3 protein: CAWRESGEGIQETQYF
clone size: -; V gene: TRBV20-1; D gene: TRBD2; J gene: TRBJ2-3; CDR3 DNA: TGCACCAGCACAGCGGGAGGGATGGATACGCAGTATTTT; CDR3 protein: CTSTAGGMDTQYF
clone size: -; V gene: TRBV12-3/TRBV12-4; D gene: -; J gene: TRBJ2-3; CDR3 DNA: TGTGCCAGCAGTCACTCGGGACTCACGCACGGTACGCAGTATTTT; CDR3 protein: CASSHSGLTHGTQYF
clone size: few; V gene: TRBV5-5; D gene: -; J gene: TRBJ1-3; CDR3 DNA: TGTGCCAGCAGCTTGTTGGGTATCTCTGGAAACACCATATATTTT; CDR3 protein: CASSLLGISGNTIYF
clone size: -; V gene: TRBV2; D gene: -; J gene: TRBJ2-4; CDR3 DNA: TGTGCCAGCAGTCGGCCAGACAAAGCCAAAAACATTCAGTACTTC; CDR3 protein: CASSRPDKAKNIQYF
clone size: few; V gene: TRBV7-2; D gene: -; J gene: TRBJ2-2; CDR3 DNA: TGTGCCAGCAGCTCCCGGGGGCTGGCGAACACCGGGGAGCTGTTTTTT; CDR3 protein: CASSSRGLANTGELFF
clone size: few; V gene: TRBV12-3/TRBV12-4; D gene: -; J gene: TRBJ2-3; CDR3 DNA: TGTGCCAGCAGTTTGACGCAGCCGCGGGTAGGGGATACGCAGTATTTT; CDR3 protein: CASSLTQPRVGDTQYF
clone size: many; V gene: TRBV5-1; D gene: TRBD1; J gene: TRBJ2-2; CDR3 DNA: TGCGCCAGCAGCCTGACAGGGGCGAACACCGGGGAGCTGTTTTTT; CDR3 protein: CASSLTGANTGELFF
clone size: -; V gene: TRBV20-1; D gene: -; J gene: TRBJ2-3; CDR3 DNA: TGCAGTGCTGGGATGAGGGCCCGGGGCACAGATACGCAGTATTTT; CDR3 protein: CSAGMRARGTDTQYF
clone size: -; V gene: TRBV28; D gene: -; J gene: TRBJ2-3; CDR3 DNA: TGTGCCAGCAGTTTCGACCGCAAGACAGATACGCAGTATTTT; CDR3 protein: CASSFDRKTDTQYF
clone size: few; V gene: TRBV5-1; D gene: TRBD1; J gene: TRBJ2-7; CDR3 DNA: TGCGCCAGCAGCTCCGGCGGGACAGGGTTACGGGAGCAGTACTTC; CDR3 protein: CASSSGGTGLREQYF
clone size: -; V gene: TRBV5-6; D gene: -; J gene: TRBJ1-1; CDR3 DNA: TGTGCCAGCAGCTTTACAGGGACGGGCACTGAAGCTTTCTTT; CDR3 protein: CASSFTGTGTEAFF
clone size: -; V gene: TRBV20-1; D gene: -; J gene: TRBJ1-2; CDR3 DNA: TGCAGTGCCCCCCCGTATGGCTACACCTTC; CDR3 protein: CSAPPYGYTF
clone size: few; V gene: TRBV4-1; D gene: TRBD2; J gene: TRBJ2-5; CDR3 DNA: TGCGCCAGCAGCCAAGTAATTTATTCGCAGGGACTAGCGGAGCGCGAGACCCAGTACTTC; CDR3 protein: CASSQVIYSQGLAERETQYF
clone size: -; V gene: TRBV7-3; D gene: -; J gene: TRBJ2-1; CDR3 DNA: TGTGCCAGCAGCCCCCCGGGGGGCCTCAATGAGCAGTTCTTC; CDR3 protein: CASSPPGGLNEQFF
clone size: -; V gene: TRBV6-2/TRBV6-3; D gene: -; J gene: TRBJ2-2; CDR3 DNA: TGTGCCAGCAGTTACTCAAGGGCGGGTGGACTCGCCCTAAACACCGGGGAGCTGTTTTTT; CDR3 protein: CASSYSRAGGLALNTGELFF
clone size: few; V gene: TRBV20-1; D gene: -; J gene: TRBJ2-1; CDR3 DNA: TGCAGTGCTCGCTTGGGGGGAGAGCAGTTCTTC; CDR3 protein: CSARLGGEQFF
clone size: -; V gene: TRBV28; D gene: TRBD1; J gene: TRBJ1-5; CDR3 DNA: TGTGCCAGCAGTGACCCGACAGGGGGCATACAGCCCCAGCATTTT; CDR3 protein: CASSDPTGGIQPQHF
clone size: few; V gene: TRBV12-3/TRBV12-4; D gene: TRBD2; J gene: TRBJ2-5; CDR3 DNA: TGTGCCAGCAGACCGCCGGGACTAGCGGGGGACCAAGAGACCCAGTACTTC; CDR3 protein: CASRPPGLAGDQETQYF
clone size: -; V gene: TRBV7-2; D gene: -; J gene: TRBJ2-6; CDR3 DNA: TGTGCCAGCAGTAACAGGCCTCGCTGGGCCAACGTCCTGACTTTC; CDR3 protein: CASSNRPRWANVLTF
clone size: many; V gene: TRBV12-3/TRBV12-4; D gene: TRBD1; J gene: TRBJ2-3; CDR3 DNA: TGTGCCAGCAGTCGTCAGACAGGGGGCTACACAGATACGCAGTATTTT; CDR3 protein: CASSRQTGGYTDTQYF
clone size: -; V gene: TRBV7-9; D gene: TRBD2; J gene: TRBJ2-1; CDR3 DNA: TGTGCCAGCAGCTTTCCTTGGCAAGCGGGGGTTTACAATGAGCAGTTCTTC; CDR3 protein: CASSFPWQAGVYNEQFF
clone size: few; V gene: TRBV27; D gene: -; J gene: TRBJ1-1; CDR3 DNA: TGTGCCAGCAGTCGAAAGGGCTCGGGACAAAACACTGAAGCTTTCTTT; CDR3 protein: CASSRKGSGQNTEAFF
clone size: -; V gene: TRBV5-1; D gene: -; J gene: TRBJ2-7; CDR3 DNA: TGCGCCAGCCGAACACAGAGCTCCTACGAGCAGTACTTC; CDR3 protein: CASRTQSSYEQYF
clone size: -; V gene: TRBV2; D gene: TRBD1; J gene: TRBJ2-6; CDR3 DNA: TGTGCCAGCAGTGGGGACAGGTCTGGGGCCAACGTCCTGACTTTC; CDR3 protein: CASSGDRSGANVLTF
clone size: -; V gene: TRBV11-2; D gene: -; J gene: TRBJ2-3; CDR3 DNA: TGTGCCAGCTCACCACGGTCTAGCACAGATACGCAGTATTTT; CDR3 protein: CASSPRSSTDTQYF
clone size: -; V gene: TRBV28; D gene: -; J gene: TRBJ2-2; CDR3 DNA: TGTGCCAGCAGCCTACTCAGGGGTCGGGAGCTGTTTTTT; CDR3 protein: CASSLLRGRELFF
clone size: -; V gene: TRBV9; D gene: -; J gene: TRBJ2-1; CDR3 DNA: TGTGCCAGCAGACCACAGGGAGGGTATGAGCAGTTCTTC; CDR3 protein: CASRPQGGYEQFF
clone size: -; V gene: TRBV2; D gene: -; J gene: TRBJ1-5; CDR3 DNA: TGTGCCAGCAGTGATGGGCAGGGTAAGCCCCAGCATTTT; CDR3 protein: CASSDGQGKPQHF
clone size: -; V gene: TRBV5-1; D gene: TRBD2; J gene: TRBJ2-3; CDR3 DNA: TGCGCCAGCAGCCCCCCCCTTCGACTAGCGGGGGCCACAGATACGCAGTATTTT; CDR3 protein: CASSPPLRLAGATDTQYF
clone size: few; V gene: TRBV2; D gene: TRBD1; J gene: TRBJ1-3; CDR3 DNA: TGTGCCAGCTTCGGACAGGGAAAGTCTGGAAACACCATATATTTT; CDR3 protein: CASFGQGKSGNTIYF
clone size: -; V gene: TRBV20-1; D gene: -; J gene: TRBJ2-4; CDR3 DNA: TGCAGTGCTGGGGAAAGTTGGGGGAGGGGGAACAAAAACATTCAGTACTTC; CDR3 protein: CSAGESWGRGNKNIQYF
clone size: few; V gene: TRBV4-2; D gene: -; J gene: TRBJ2-7; CDR3 DNA: TGTGCCAGCAGCCAAGAGGACTCAGGGTTGTACGAGCAGTACTTC; CDR3 protein: CASSQEDSGLYEQYF
clone size: -; V gene: TRBV20-1; D gene: TRBD1; J gene: TRBJ1-1; CDR3 DNA: TGCAGTGCTATCGAGGGGGCCCCCAGAGACACTGAAGCTTTCTTT; CDR3 protein: CSAIEGAPRDTEAFF
clone size: -; V gene: TRBV29-1; D gene: -; J gene: TRBJ2-1; CDR3 DNA: TGCAGCGGGGCAGGGCCTTACAATGAGCAGTTCTTC; CDR3 protein: CSGAGPYNEQFF
clone size: few; V gene: TRBV20-1; D gene: TRBD2; J gene: TRBJ2-7; CDR3 DNA: TGCAGTGCTCCCCCGGGACTAGCGGGAACCTACGAGCAGTACTTC; CDR3 protein: CSAPPGLAGTYEQYF
clone size: -; V gene: TRBV5-1; D gene: -; J gene: TRBJ1-5; CDR3 DNA: TGCGCCAGCAGCTCGGACGGACTACGCGATCAGCCCCAGCATTTT; CDR3 protein: CASSSDGLRDQPQHF
clone size: -; V gene: TRBV6-1; D gene: TRBD1; J gene: TRBJ2-1; CDR3 DNA: TGTGCCAGCAGCCTAATGACAGGGGCGCCCTACAATGAGCAGTTCTTC; CDR3 protein: CASSLMTGAPYNEQFF
clone size: few; V gene: TRBV5-1; D gene: -; J gene: TRBJ2-3; CDR3 DNA: TGCGCCAGCAGCCAATGGTGGAGCTCTGGCACAGATACGCAGTATTTT; CDR3 protein: CASSQWWSSGTDTQYF
clone size: -; V gene: TRBV6-2/TRBV6-3; D gene: -; J gene: TRBJ2-5; CDR3 DNA: TGTGCCAGCAGTTATGCTCGGGACGGCCAAGAGACCCAGTACTTC; CDR3 protein: CASSYARDGQETQYF
clone size: -; V gene: TRBV25-1; D gene: TRBD1; J gene: TRBJ2-7; CDR3 DNA: TGTGCCAGCAGTGCCCTCGGGACAGGCACCGAGGAGCAGTACTTC; CDR3 protein: CASSALGTGTEEQYF
clone size: few; V gene: TRBV4-1; D gene: TRBD2; J gene: TRBJ2-2; CDR3 DNA: TGCGCCAGCAGCCAAATGCTGGGACTAAACACCGGGGAGCTGTTTTTT; CDR3 protein: CASSQMLGLNTGELFF
clone size: few; V gene: TRBV5-1; D gene: -; J gene: TRBJ2-7; CDR3 DNA: TGCGCCAGCAGCTTGGTGGCGGGGTTCTACGAGCAGTACTTC; CDR3 protein: CASSLVAGFYEQYF
clone size: -; V gene: TRBV28; D gene: -; J gene: TRBJ2-5; CDR3 DNA: TGTGCCAGCAGTTTGGGGATACAGGGAAGGCGCATCGGAGAGACCCAGTACTTC; CDR3 protein: CASSLGIQGRRIGETQYF
clone size: -; V gene: TRBV4-1; D gene: -; J gene: TRBJ2-7; CDR3 DNA: TGCGCCAGCAGCCAGCTGAGGGCCACCTACGAGCAGTACTTC; CDR3 protein: CASSQLRATYEQYF
clone size: -; V gene: TRBV12-3/TRBV12-4; D gene: -; J gene: TRBJ2-7; CDR3 DNA: TGTGCCAGCAGCTCTACTAGTTCCGAGCAGTACTTC; CDR3 protein: CASSSTSSEQYF
clone size: -; V gene: TRBV5-1; D gene: -; J gene: TRBJ2-4; CDR3 DNA: TGCGCCAGCACTGGGACCGGAAACATTCAGTACTTC; CDR3 protein: CASTGTGNIQYF
clone size: few; V gene: TRBV12-3/TRBV12-4; D gene: -; J gene: TRBJ2-5; CDR3 DNA: TGTGCCAGCAGTCCCTACAGGCAAGAGACCCAGTACTTC; CDR3 protein: CASSPYRQETQYF
clone size: -; V gene: TRBV20-1; D gene: -; J gene: TRBJ2-1; CDR3 DNA: TGCAGTGCCAGAGGACAAGACAATGAGCAGTTCTTC; CDR3 protein: CSARGQDNEQFF
clone size: few; V gene: TRBV6-2/TRBV6-3; D gene: -; J gene: TRBJ2-5; CDR3 DNA: TGTGCCACCTCTAGGGGGGCGCAAGAGACCCAGTACTTC; CDR3 protein: CATSRGAQETQYF
clone size: -; V gene: TRBV15; D gene: TRBD2; J gene: TRBJ2-2; CDR3 DNA: TGTGCCACCAGCATTCGGGGGGTGGCCGGGGAGCTGTTTTTT; CDR3 protein: CATSIRGVAGELFF
clone size: few; V gene: TRBV18; D gene: TRBD2; J gene: TRBJ2-3; CDR3 DNA: TGTGCCAGCTCACCACCTTTAGCGGGGGGCACAGATACGCAGTATTTT; CDR3 protein: CASSPPLAGGTDTQYF
clone size: -; V gene: TRBV20-1; D gene: TRBD2; J gene: TRBJ2-1; CDR3 DNA: TGCAGTGCTAGTCCCCTAGCGGGGGGCTATAATGAGCAGTTCTTC; CDR3 protein: CSASPLAGGYNEQFF
clone size: -; V gene: TRBV27; D gene: TRBD2; J gene: TRBJ2-3; CDR3 DNA: TGTGCCAGCGCCTCGAAACGACTAGCGGGGGGTCTTACAGATACGCAGTATTTT; CDR3 protein: CASASKRLAGGLTDTQYF
clone size: -; V gene: TRBV4-2; D gene: TRBD1; J gene: TRBJ2-7; CDR3 DNA: TGTGCCAGCGCTCCGGGACAGGGATCCTACGAGCAGTACTTC; CDR3 protein: CASAPGQGSYEQYF
clone size: few; V gene: TRBV7-8; D gene: -; J gene: TRBJ1-1; CDR3 DNA: TGTGCCAGCAACGCTAGGGTTGGAACTGAAGCTTTCTTT; CDR3 protein: CASNARVGTEAFF
clone size: -; V gene: TRBV5-1; D gene: TRBD2; J gene: TRBJ2-2; CDR3 DNA: TGCGCCAGCAGCTTGGTTAGCGGGGGAAACACCGGGGAGCTGTTTTTT; CDR3 protein: CASSLVSGGNTGELFF
clone size: -; V gene: TRBV25-1; D gene: TRBD2; J gene: TRBJ2-2; CDR3 DNA: TGTGCCAGCAGTGAATGGACGGGGGGGCCAAACACCGGGGAGCTGTTTTTT; CDR3 protein: CASSEWTGGPNTGELFF
clone size: -; V gene: TRBV7-9; D gene: TRBD1; J gene: TRBJ1-1; CDR3 DNA: TGTGCCCCAGGGGGGAAGAACACTGAAGCTTTCTTT; CDR3 protein: CAPGGKNTEAFF